This TCR beta chain was documented in a study of blood T cell repertoires in COVID-19. Whole-study context: Acute and convalescent COVID-19 specimens originated in the United States, Italy and Spain. PBMCs, B-cell-depleted T cells, or T cells were the source of the cDNA or gDNA that made up the material.

This CDR3 comprises 14 residues. The germline gives CDR1 MGHRA, CDR2 YSYEKL. Trimming took off 0 bases at V and 4 bases at J, with 9 bases between the two ends. Original processing methods: Nucleated cell counts were estimated from reference gene primer amplification. Sequenced by immunoSEQ multiplex PCR; TCRdb stores in-frame clones only, minus some. From that table come the V and J calls and clone size; the DNA was used to work out D and trimming. The sample includes approximately 200,000 clones, over 75% of them seen just once. The count of this clone is one. The chain employs TRBV4-1 and TRBJ1-1; TRBD1 might be the D (5 bases). This TCR was recovered from a man aged 35 to 55 with active or convalescent COVID-19. The sequencing input was peripheral blood. CDR3 DNA sequence: TGCGCCAGCAGCCAAGATTGGGGGGTCACTGAAGCTTTCTTT. Protein product: CASSQDWGVTEAFF.